A single sample gave rise to the 19 T cell receptor beta chains below, sequenced in a study. TCRdb re-derived calls from the 5' RACE reads in MiXCR, one entry per CDR3 protein. The sample shows 50,000 to 65,000 distinct CDR3 sequences, roughly 28% of them seen only once. Material: tumor-infiltrating memory CD4+ T cells sorted from the breast tumor. Indicated subset: memory CD4+ T cells, CD4+CD45RO+CD25-. Receptors were obtained from a female donor with breast cancer.

V gene TRBV20-1 combines with J gene TRBJ1-3, with D perhaps matching TRBD1 (5 bases). The V gene's germline CDR1 is DFQATT and CDR2 SNEGSKA (reference sequence). CDR3 length: 12 amino acids. The ends were cut back, 7 bases at V and 5 bases at J, with 12 bases in the middle. In nucleotides, the CDR3 is TGCAGTGTGAGCAGGGAGAGAAACACCATATATTTT. Its protein is CSVSRERNTIYF.

CDR3 sequence reads: CASSDGTGTYEQYF. The CDR3 DNA is TGTGCCAGCAGTGACGGGACAGGGACATACGAGCAGTACTTC. V is TRBV6-5 and J is TRBJ2-7; 9 bases align to TRBD1. The junction had 6 bases not matched to a gene; V was cut back by 5 bases and J by 4 bases. Germline loops: CDR1 MNHEY, CDR2 SVGAGI. The CDR3 has 14 amino acids.

As for this clonotype: The junction departs from germline at one end; a sequencing error may be responsible. V and J are TRBV5-1 and TRBJ2-2; 7 positions agree with TRBD1. The CDR3 extends over 15 amino acids. Per germline, CDR1 SGHRS and CDR2 YFSETQ. The CDR3 bases are TGCGCCAGCAGCTCGGACAGGTTGAACACCGGGGAACTGTTTTTT. This codes for CASSSDRLNTGELFF.

This clonotype appeared many times. The DNA for the CDR3 is TGTGCCAGCAGTTACACAGTGAACACTGAAGCTTTCTTT. Its protein product is CASSYTVNTEAFF. The chain recombines TRBV6-2 or TRBV6-3 with TRBJ1-1; D gene uncertain. The CDR3 runs to 13 residues. Trimming left V 2 bases short and J 0 bases short, with 4 bases between. In germline, CDR1 is MNHEY, CDR2 SVGEGT.

This clonotype has a count of ten or more. The gene calls are TRBV5-1 and TRBJ2-7; D unclear. The CDR3 extends over 12 amino acids. V was cut by 4 bases and J by 4 bases, with 9 bases left in between. Germline-derived CDR1 and CDR2 are SGHRS and YFSETQ. In DNA, the CDR3 is TGCGCCAGCAGCGAGACAACATACGAGCAGTACTTC. Translation: CASSETTYEQYF.

CDR3 region: CASSARTVNTGELFF. In nucleotides, the CDR3 is TGTGCCAGCAGCGCCCGGACTGTGAACACCGGGGAGCTGTTTTTT. The chain joins TRBV7-8 to TRBJ2-2, with TRBD2 as a possible D gene (5 bases). This CDR3 is built from 15 residues. Germline V CDR1 and CDR2: SGHVS, FQNEAQ. The V end was cut by 5 bases, the J end by 1 base, with 11 bases between. Together with reference TRBV7-8 and TRBJ2-2, the CDR3 gives the full variable domain: GAGVSQSPRYKVAKRGQDVALRCDPISGHVSLFWYQQALGQGPEFLTYFQNEAQLDKSGLPSDRFFAERPEGSVSTLKIQRTQQEDSAVYLCASSARTVNTGELFFGEGSRLTVL.

This clonotype was picked up a small number of times. V and J are TRBV28 and TRBJ2-7; TRBD2 matches 9 bases. The CDR3 is made up of 14 amino acids. With V trimmed by 6 bases and J by 5 bases, 8 bases remained unmatched. Germline V gives CDR1 MDHEN, CDR2 SYDVKM. CDR3 amino acids: CASRGAGGTHEQYF. DNA of the CDR3: TGTGCCAGCAGAGGAGCGGGAGGCACCCACGAGCAGTACTTC.

This clonotype was detected only a few times. V and J are TRBV7-9 and TRBJ2-3; weak D call: TRBD2 (5 bases). This CDR3 has 15 amino acids. Trimming left V 3 bases short and J 1 base short, with 11 bases between. CDR1 and CDR2 from the germline V gene are SEHNR and FQNEAQ (reference sequence). DNA for the CDR3: TGTGCCAGCAGCTTTTCGGGAAGGGGCACAGATACGCAGTATTTT. The encoded protein is CASSFSGRGTDTQYF.

There are many counts of this clonotype. The chain is built from TRBV7-3 and TRBJ2-3, with D uncertain. CDR1 and CDR2 from the germline V gene are SGHTA and FQGTGA. The CDR3 is made up of 14 amino acids. The V end was cut by 4 bases, the J end by 2 bases, with 10 bases between. CDR3 in amino acids: CASSSYLTTDTQYF. For the CDR3, the DNA is TGTGCCAGCAGCTCGTATCTCACCACAGATACGCAGTATTTT.

The chain uses TRBV3-1 and TRBJ2-3; D unresolved. Trimming removed 0 bases from V and 5 bases from J, with 9 bases in between. Per the germline V gene, CDR1 is LGHDT and CDR2 is YNNKEL (reference sequence). This CDR3 spans 14 amino acids. CDR3 protein: CASSQDILLDTQYF. CDR3 coding DNA: TGTGCCAGCAGCCAAGATATCTTACTAGATACGCAGTATTTT.

The chain carries TRBV5-1 and TRBJ1-1; D is unresolved. The CDR3 totals 13 residues. From germline, CDR1 is SGHRS and CDR2 YFSETQ. V was pared by 4 bases and J by 5 bases, with 12 bases between. Here the CDR3 DNA reads TGCGCCAGCAGCCCGAGGCCGGGGACTGAAGCTTTCTTT. This translates into CASSPRPGTEAFF.

This clonotype turned up a few times. This chain connects TRBV7-2 to TRBJ1-6, with D uncertain. Between the trimmed V and J ends, which lost 4 bases and 7 bases, there was a span of 14 bases. Germline V gives CDR1 SGHTA, CDR2 FQGNSA. This CDR3 comprises 15 residues. The CDR3 nucleotides are TGTGCCAGCAGCTCGAACCGGATGAGGAATTCACCCCTCCACTTT. Amino acids: CASSSNRMRNSPLHF.

A few counts support this clonotype. V usage is TRBV12-3 or TRBV12-4 and J usage is TRBJ1-2; no reliable D call. V shed 6 bases and J shed 4 bases, with 12 bases lying between them. The length of the CDR3 is 13 residues. The CDR3 spells CASSVAGAYGYTF. The DNA for the CDR3 is TGTGCCAGCAGCGTGGCCGGAGCCTATGGCTACACCTTC.

This clonotype occurred a few times. The V call is TRBV28, the J call TRBJ1-1; the D is unclear. Germline V gene sequence: CDR1 MDHEN, CDR2 SYDVKM. The germline V and J ends were trimmed by 6 bases and 8 bases, with 7 bases remaining between them. The CDR3 totals 10 residues. The CDR3 DNA is TGTGCCAGCAGAGGACGGGAAGCTTTCTTT. Translated, it gives CASRGREAFF.

In this sample, this clonotype turned up many times. This chain uses TRBV7-2 with TRBJ1-3, with D perhaps TRBD1 (5 bases). V lost 5 bases, J lost 0 bases, and 11 bases lay in between. The CDR3 is 15 amino acids. The germline gives CDR1 SGHTA, CDR2 FQGNSA. CDR3 nucleotide sequence: TGTGCCAGCAGCACCCGACAGCTCTCTGGAAACACCATATATTTT. It specifies CASSTRQLSGNTIYF.

The chain is built from TRBV6-5 and TRBJ2-3; 11 bases match TRBD2. After removal of 5 bases from V and 3 bases from J, the junction contained 19 bases not matched to a gene. The germline V gene has CDR1 MNHEY and CDR2 SVGAGI. CDR3 size: 20 residues. In DNA form, the CDR3 reads TGTGCCAGCAGTCACAACCCGGGACTAGCGGCCCCAGGGTTAACAGATACGCAGTATTTT. Protein sequence: CASSHNPGLAAPGLTDTQYF.

CDR3 loop: CASSQIGGRAGELFF. As DNA, the CDR3 is TGTGCCAGCAGCCAGATTGGCGGGAGGGCCGGGGAGCTGTTTTTT. This chain uses TRBV9 with TRBJ2-2; TRBD2 matches at 9 bases. The CDR3 extends over 15 amino acids. Germline V gene sequence: CDR1 SGDLS, CDR2 YYNGEE. V was clipped by 4 bases and J by 6 bases; unmatched bases: 7.

Worth noting for this clonotype: A junction end diverges from the germline sequence, so it may reflect a read error. The rearrangement uses TRBV11-1 and TRBJ2-1; no firm D call. Germline V gene data show CDR1 as SGHAT and CDR2 as FQDESV (reference sequence). The CDR3 is 14 amino acids. For the CDR3, the DNA is TGTGCCAGCAGCTTAGCGCGAGAGCACAATGAGCAGTCCTTC. Its translation is CASSLAREHNEQSF.

The chain combines TRBV5-1 with TRBJ2-3; TRBD2 aligns across 9 bases. The germline V gene has CDR1 SGHRS and CDR2 YFSETQ. J gave up 3 bases and V 1 base, and 6 bases lay outside the gene matches. This CDR3 is built from 16 residues. CDR3 residues: CASSLSTSGATDTQYF. CDR3 sequence (DNA): TGCGCCAGCAGCTTGTCGACTAGCGGAGCTACAGATACGCAGTATTTT.